This T cell receptor beta chain is drawn from a study of human T cells and chemical hapten exposure. It was unfractionated whole blood from which total RNA was extracted. The V end was cut by 0 bases, the J end by 5 bases, with 9 bases between. The CDR3 sequence is 13 residues long. Per germline, CDR1 SGHRS and CDR2 YFSETQ. This clonotype was found many times. Study processing details: Between roughly 20,000 and 690,600 TCRs appeared in each sample, and the median stood at approximately 100,000. TCRdb itself ran the 5' RACE reads through MiXCR, one entry per CDR3 protein. The V and J calls follow TCRdb's processing rather than the paper's. Of 110,000 to 150,000 distinct CDR3 sequences in the sample, 4.1% were seen once.

This TCR derives from a female donor in good health. V and J are TRBV5-1 and TRBJ2-7; tentative D call: TRBD1 (6 bases). The CDR3 DNA sequence: TGCGCCAGCAGCTTGGGGGCAGGGGACGAGCAGTACTTC. This sequence encodes CASSLGAGDEQYF.